These 14 T cell receptor beta chains were all obtained from the same sample, sequenced in a study of blood T cell repertoires in COVID-19. The protocol was immunoSEQ multiplex PCR, while the TCRdb copy is restricted to in-frame clones and leaves out a portion. The top ten clones hold approximately 4.5% of a sample with under 250,000 clones, around four fifths of them seen once. The sequenced material came from peripheral blood. These receptor sequences come from a woman between 70 and 85 years old with acute or convalescent COVID-19.

The rearrangement joins TRBV19 to TRBJ1-1, with D tentatively TRBD1 (5 bases). The CDR3 loop spans 15 amino acids. The V and J ends lost 7 bases and 2 bases respectively, with 17 bases between them. Germline V gene data show CDR1 as LNHDA and CDR2 as SQIVND (reference sequence). In nucleotides, the CDR3 is TGTGCCAGTAATCCATGGGGGGGAGCAAACACTGAAGCTTTCTTT. Translated: CASNPWGGANTEAFF.

This clone appeared once. CDR3 amino acids: CASSLVGLAGYNEQFF. The CDR3 coding sequence is TGTGCCAGCAGCTTGGTGGGGCTAGCGGGGTACAATGAGCAGTTCTTC. The V call is TRBV5-4, the J call TRBJ2-1, with TRBD2 matching over 9 bases. Looked up from germline, CDR1 is SGHNT and CDR2 is YYREEE (reference sequence). The CDR3 is made up of 16 amino acids. J lost 4 bases, V lost 0 bases, and 5 bases had no gene match.

The V gene is TRBV7-9, the J gene TRBJ1-4; 8 bases are a match to TRBD1. The germline V gene encodes CDR1 SEHNR and CDR2 FQNEAQ (reference sequence). The CDR3 runs to 16 residues. Trimming removed 5 bases from V and 1 base from J; junction bases left unmatched: 6. This chain's CDR3 is CASSPGTGVTNEKLFF. The CDR3 bases are TGTGCCAGCAGCCCTGGGACAGGCGTAACTAATGAAAAACTGTTTTTT.

This clone appeared a single time. The chain has TRBV19 and TRBJ1-1, with TRBD1 matching over 10 bases. Unmatched junction bases numbered 2, after V lost 3 bases and J lost 4 bases. The V gene's germline CDR1 is LNHDA and CDR2 SQIVND (reference sequence). The CDR3 has 14 residues. The CDR3 nucleotides read TGTGCCAGTAGTATGGGACAGGGGACCACTGAAGCTTTCTTT. Amino acid sequence: CASSMGQGTTEAFF.

The V gene is TRBV9, the J gene TRBJ2-3; 12 bases are shared with TRBD2. Germline lookup yields CDR1 SGDLS and CDR2 YYNGEE. The CDR3 consists of 14 residues. The V segment lost 3 bases and the J segment 5 bases; nucleotides outside the gene matches: 1. The CDR3 nucleotides read TGTGCCAGCAGCGAGGGACTAGCGGGAGATACGCAGTATTTT. This translates into CASSEGLAGDTQYF.

The chain combines TRBV6-5 with TRBJ2-7, with 12 nucleotides matching TRBD1. Trimming removed 5 bases from V and 5 bases from J; junction bases left unmatched: 7. The germline gives CDR1 MNHEY, CDR2 SVGAGI. There are 15 residues in the CDR3. The CDR3, as DNA: TGTGCCAGCAGTACGACCGGGACAGGGGGCGACGAGCAGTACTTC. Its protein product is CASSTTGTGGDEQYF.

V and J are TRBV7-2 and TRBJ2-5, with a weak D call TRBD2 (5 bases). The V end lost 5 bases, the J end lost 10 bases, and 20 bases lay between the germline ends. This CDR3 is built from 14 residues. Looked up from germline, CDR1 is SGHTA and CDR2 is FQGNSA. Here the CDR3 DNA reads TGTGCCAGCAGCGTGTCTAGGAACGAGCGGATCCAGTACTTC. Protein product: CASSVSRNERIQYF.

This chain uses TRBV28 with TRBJ2-5, with a tentative D call TRBD1 (6 bases). The CDR3 totals 13 residues. V gave up 10 bases and J gave up 1 base, with 13 bases separating them. Per germline, CDR1 MDHEN and CDR2 SYDVKM. The CDR3: CATAGTPQETQYF. In nucleotides, the CDR3 is TGTGCCACCGCCGGGACACCCCAAGAGACCCAGTACTTC.

The chain couples TRBV28 to TRBJ2-6, with TRBD1 identical over 10 bases. In germline, CDR1 is MDHEN, CDR2 SYDVKM. CDR3 length: 19 amino acids. The V and J ends lost 10 bases and 2 bases, in that order; junction bases with no gene match: 17. The CDR3: CAIARGGQGLGAGANVLTF. The DNA for the CDR3 is TGTGCCATCGCCAGGGGGGGACAGGGGTTGGGCGCTGGGGCCAACGTCCTGACTTTC.

The rearrangement joins TRBV19 to TRBJ2-3; TRBD2 aligns across 9 bases. Trimming took 4 bases from V and 3 from J; bases not matched to a gene: 5. Germline V gene lookup returns CDR1 LNHDA and CDR2 SQIVND (reference sequence). The CDR3 has 15 residues. CDR3 protein: CASSKGLARTDTQYF. The DNA for the CDR3 is TGTGCCAGTAGTAAGGGACTAGCACGGACAGATACGCAGTATTTT.

The chain combines TRBV5-6 with TRBJ1-3, with a possible D match to TRBD1 (5 bases). V shed 3 bases and J shed 3 bases, with 19 bases lying between them. CDR1 is SGHDT and CDR2 is YYEEEE in the germline V gene. This CDR3 spans 17 amino acids. The CDR3: CASSYPPAGPGGNTIYF. CDR3 nucleotide sequence: TGTGCCAGCAGCTACCCCCCGGCAGGGCCCGGTGGAAACACCATATATTTT.

Here the CDR3 DNA reads TGCGCCAGCAGTCAATCCGGACAGGGCAACACTGAAGCTTTCTTT. It codes for CASSQSGQGNTEAFF. V is TRBV23-1 and J is TRBJ1-1; TRBD1 matches 8 bases. TRBV23-1 is sorted into the ORF group, with uncertain function. V trimming: 0 bases; J trimming: 2 bases; junction bases outside the gene matches: 2. The CDR3 extends over 15 amino acids.

In regard to this clone: Other DNA sequences in the sample encode the same CDR3. CDR3 DNA sequence: TGTGCCAGCAGACGACAGGGCTCCTACGAGCAGTACTTC. Amino acid sequence: CASRRQGSYEQYF. The chain joins TRBV27 to TRBJ2-7; TRBD1 aligns across 7 bases. J was trimmed by 0 bases and V by 6 bases; bases with no gene match: 2. Germline lookup yields CDR1 MNHEY and CDR2 SMNVEV (reference sequence). The CDR3 length is 13 residues.

CDR3 sequence reads: CASSRDRGGYTF. The CDR3 DNA is TGTGCCAGCAGCCGGGACAGGGGTGGCTACACCTTC. The chain is built from TRBV3-1 (or the pseudogene TRBV3-2) and TRBJ1-2; TRBD1 agrees at 10 bases. There are 12 residues in the CDR3. Germline V CDR1 and CDR2: LGHDT, YNNKEL (reference sequence). V was clipped by 4 bases and J by 7 bases; unmatched bases: 0.